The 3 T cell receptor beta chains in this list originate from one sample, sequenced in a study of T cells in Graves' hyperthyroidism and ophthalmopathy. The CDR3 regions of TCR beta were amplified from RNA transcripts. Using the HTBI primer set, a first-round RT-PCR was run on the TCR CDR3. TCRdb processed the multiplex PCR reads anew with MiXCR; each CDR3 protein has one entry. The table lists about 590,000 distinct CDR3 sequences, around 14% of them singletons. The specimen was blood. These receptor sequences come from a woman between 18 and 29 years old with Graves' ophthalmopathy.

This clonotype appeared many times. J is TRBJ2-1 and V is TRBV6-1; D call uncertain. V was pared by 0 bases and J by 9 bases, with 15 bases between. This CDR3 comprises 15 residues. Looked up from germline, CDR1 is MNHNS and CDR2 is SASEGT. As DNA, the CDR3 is TGTGCCAGCAGTGAAGCTCCCAGCGTAGTGGCTGAGCAGTTCTTC. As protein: CASSEAPSVVAEQFF.

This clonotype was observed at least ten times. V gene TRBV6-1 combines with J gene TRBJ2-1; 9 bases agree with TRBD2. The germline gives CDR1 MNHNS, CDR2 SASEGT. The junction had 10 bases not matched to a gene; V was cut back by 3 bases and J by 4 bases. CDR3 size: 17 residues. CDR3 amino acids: CASSDEGGLAGYNEQFF. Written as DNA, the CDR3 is TGTGCCAGCAGTGATGAGGGGGGACTAGCAGGGTACAATGAGCAGTTCTTC.

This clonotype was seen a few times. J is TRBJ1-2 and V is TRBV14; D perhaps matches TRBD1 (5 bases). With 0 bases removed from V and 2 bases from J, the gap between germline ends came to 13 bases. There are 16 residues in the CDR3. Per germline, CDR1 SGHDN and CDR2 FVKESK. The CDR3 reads CASSQEPGFTNYGYTF. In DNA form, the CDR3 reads TGTGCCAGCAGCCAAGAGCCAGGGTTCACGAACTATGGCTACACCTTC.